This TCR beta chain was recorded in a study of shared clonotypes between healthy human individuals. Per germline, CDR1 MNHEY and CDR2 SMNVEV (reference sequence). The V gene lost 3 bases and the J gene lost 0 bases, with 11 bases spanning the gap. This CDR3 is 15 amino acids long. Some clones are missing from TCRdb's copy, which holds only in-frame ones; the method was immunoSEQ multiplex PCR. The repertoire holds about 2.4 million clones, with approximately 93% as singletons. The source is a man aged 18 to 29 in good health. Some clones in this sample may be carry-over from other donors' samples. The V gene is TRBV27, the J gene TRBJ1-1; the D gene is possibly TRBD1 (5 bases). Source material: naive CD4+ T cells from PBMCs. Noted subset: CD45RA+ positively selected. The DNA for the CDR3 is TGTGCCAGCAGTTTGGGATGGGGGTTGAACACTGAAGCTTTCTTT. Translating gives CASSLGWGLNTEAFF.